These T cell receptor beta chains were read from a single sample in a study of blood T cell repertoires in COVID-19. The method was immunoSEQ multiplex PCR; TCRdb's version includes in-frame clones alone and lacks a portion of them. The sample carries 200,000 to 300,000 clones, over 75% recorded once. The sample comprised peripheral blood. The receptors derive from a woman in her forties or fifties with acute or convalescent COVID-19. CDR3s include the opening cysteine and the closing phenylalanine or tryptophan. Fields, in order: V gene, clone size, D gene, J gene, CDR3 protein, CDR3 DNA. The D gene is left open where the match is weak. Only some rows state a clone size, as once, few, many or a class for expanded clones.

TRBV18	-	TRBD2	TRBJ2-7	CASSPPLAGGAGEQYF	TGTGCCAGCTCACCACCTCTAGCGGGTGGGGCGGGCGAGCAGTACTTC
TRBV2	-	TRBD1	TRBJ1-4	CASTGTEGGNEKLFF	TGTGCCAGCACCGGGACAGAGGGAGGTAATGAAAAACTGTTTTTT
TRBV28	once	-	TRBJ2-1	CASTFGGAATLYNEQFF	TGTGCCAGCACTTTCGGAGGTGCTGCGACGCTATACAATGAGCAGTTCTTC
TRBV5-1	-	-	TRBJ2-1	CASSLDRAEQFF	TGCGCCAGCAGCTTGGACAGAGCCGAGCAGTTCTTC
TRBV5-4	-	-	TRBJ2-7	CASRNRDRTYEQYF	TGTGCCAGCAGGAACCGGGATCGTACCTACGAGCAGTACTTC
TRBV29-1	-	-	TRBJ2-3	CSARGRSTTDTQYF	TGCAGCGCCCGAGGGAGATCAACCACAGATACGCAGTATTTT
TRBV28	-	-	TRBJ2-2	CASRLQGNTGELFF	TGTGCCAGCCGTCTGCAGGGCAACACCGGGGAGCTGTTTTTT
TRBV2	-	-	TRBJ2-1	CASKGSSIYNEQFF	TGTGCCAGCAAGGGGTCGAGTATCTACAATGAGCAGTTCTTC
TRBV19	-	-	TRBJ1-1	CASSLIGGGTEAFF	TGTGCCAGTAGTCTCATCGGGGGGGGCACTGAAGCTTTCTTT
TRBV28	few	-	TRBJ1-2	CASSGGVYGYTF	TGTGCCAGCAGTGGGGGGGTCTATGGCTACACCTTC
TRBV28	-	TRBD1	TRBJ1-4	CASSLWGSGQVNEKLFF	TGTGCCAGCAGTTTATGGGGTTCGGGACAGGTTAATGAAAAACTGTTTTTT
TRBV7-2	once	-	TRBJ1-1	CASSLAGSGNTEAFF	TGTGCCAGCAGCTTAGCTGGGTCAGGGAACACTGAAGCTTTCTTT
TRBV3-1/TRBV3-2	-	TRBD1	TRBJ1-1	CASRQGQYTEAFF	TGTGCCAGCAGGCAGGGACAGTACACTGAAGCTTTCTTT
TRBV5-1	once	TRBD2	TRBJ2-1	CASRLAGGSYNEQFF	TGCGCCAGCAGATTAGCGGGAGGGTCCTACAATGAGCAGTTCTTC
TRBV10-3	-	TRBD1	TRBJ1-1	CAIGGQPLGEAFF	TGTGCCATTGGGGGACAGCCTCTCGGTGAAGCTTTCTTT
TRBV9	-	TRBD1	TRBJ2-1	CASSEWDSPQNGQFF	TGTGCCAGCAGCGAGTGGGACAGCCCACAAAACGGTCAGTTCTTC
TRBV25-1	-	-	TRBJ2-7	CASSGVQAYEQYF	TGTGCCAGCAGTGGCGTACAGGCCTACGAGCAGTACTTC
TRBV10-3	-	TRBD1	TRBJ1-1	CAIRRTGDTEAFF	TGTGCCATCAGGAGGACAGGGGATACTGAAGCTTTCTTT
TRBV11-3	-	TRBD2	TRBJ2-1	CASSLGRTSGDNEQFF	TGTGCCAGCAGCTTGGGAAGGACTAGCGGGGACAATGAGCAGTTCTTC
TRBV15	-	-	TRBJ2-4	CATSRGASRGKNIQYF	TGTGCCACCAGCAGGGGGGCAAGTCGGGGCAAAAACATTCAGTACTTC